A selection of T cell receptor beta chains follows, all from one sample in a study of T-cell reconstitution after alpha-beta-depleted transplantation in children. TCRdb re-called the PCR reads with MiXCR, one entry per CDR3 protein. Among around 100,000 distinct CDR3 sequences listed, approximately 8% were seen once. The sample was PBMCs, taken before TCRalphabeta/CD19-depleted stem cell transplant. The origin of the receptors is a boy between 2 and 15 years old with acute lymphoblastic leukemia, due to receive a stem cell transplant. CDR3s include the opening cysteine and the closing phenylalanine or tryptophan. Fields, in order: J gene, CDR3 length, clone size, V gene, D gene, CDR3 DNA, CDR3 protein. A D gene is named only where the DNA matches it firmly. Rows give clone size only sometimes, using once, few, many, or a class for an expanded clone.

TRBJ2-6	18	few	TRBV6-1	TRBD1	TGTGCCAGCAGAAAACTAGGGACAGGGGGACCTGGGGCCAACGTCCTGACTTTC	CASRKLGTGGPGANVLTF
TRBJ1-6	18	-	TRBV9	-	TGTGCCAGCAGCCCCAGACAGGTTCTGAGCTCCTATAATTCACCCCTCCACTTT	CASSPRQVLSSYNSPLHF
TRBJ1-1	14	few	TRBV29-1	-	TGCAGCGTTGGGGAAGAAGGGCCCGACACTGAAGCTTTCTTT	CSVGEEGPDTEAFF
TRBJ2-1	14	many	TRBV12-3/TRBV12-4	-	TGTGCCAGCACTACCTCCGGGGGGCTCGAGGAGCAGTTCTTC	CASTTSGGLEEQFF
TRBJ2-1	16	-	TRBV4-2	TRBD2	TGTGCCAGCAGCCTAGCGGGGGGGCCCGGGGACAATGAGCAGTTCTTC	CASSLAGGPGDNEQFF
TRBJ1-5	12	few	TRBV19	TRBD1	TGTGCCACTAAACAGGGGAATCAGCCCCAGCATTTT	CATKQGNQPQHF
TRBJ1-3	16	-	TRBV12-3/TRBV12-4	-	TGTGCCAGCAGCGACCCCGGGAGGGCGGCTGGAAACACCATATATTTT	CASSDPGRAAGNTIYF
TRBJ2-3	15	-	TRBV20-1	-	TGCAGTGCAGCCCACTCGGGGGGCGGCTCAGATACGCAGTATTTT	CSAAHSGGGSDTQYF
TRBJ2-5	13	many	TRBV5-1	-	TGCGCCAGCAGCTCGAGGCCCCAAGAGACCCAGTACTTC	CASSSRPQETQYF
TRBJ2-4	15	few	TRBV20-1	TRBD1	TGCAGTGCTAGTCCCGGGACAGGGGATCATGGCATTCAGTACTTC	CSASPGTGDHGIQYF
TRBJ1-1	14	many	TRBV5-6	-	TGTGCCAGCAGCTTCCGTCGGCCGAACACTGAAGCTTTCTTT	CASSFRRPNTEAFF
TRBJ1-1	14	many	TRBV20-1	-	TGCAGTGCTTCCAGGGCGTGGGTGAACACTGAAGCTTTCTTT	CSASRAWVNTEAFF
TRBJ2-7	12	-	TRBV12-3/TRBV12-4	-	TGTGCCAGCAGCCTTTGGTTGGAAGGGCAGTACTTC	CASSLWLEGQYF
TRBJ1-5	15	few	TRBV20-1	TRBD1	TGCAGTGCTAGTTTCGGGACAGGGTATAATCAGCCCCAGCATTTT	CSASFGTGYNQPQHF
TRBJ2-7	14	-	TRBV7-9	-	TGTGCCAGCAGCTCAGGGCGAGGAGCGTACGAGCAGTACTTC	CASSSGRGAYEQYF
TRBJ1-4	18	few	TRBV2	TRBD1	TGTGCCAGCAGAGATTTCGCCGACAGGGGAGGCTCTAATGAAAAACTGTTTTTT	CASRDFADRGGSNEKLFF
TRBJ1-1	14	few	TRBV5-1	TRBD1	TGCGCCAGCAGTTATCAGGGGGAGCACACTGAAGCTTTCTTT	CASSYQGEHTEAFF
TRBJ2-5	14	many	TRBV14	-	TGTGCCAGCAGCCAAGAGGACAACCAAGAGACCCAGTACTTC	CASSQEDNQETQYF
TRBJ2-3	14	few	TRBV2	-	TGTGCCAGCACCGAAGAGCGGGGCACAGATACGCAGTATTTT	CASTEERGTDTQYF
TRBJ2-2	15	many	TRBV9	TRBD2	TGTGCCAGCAGCGTAGCGGGACTAGCGACCGGGGAGCTGTTTTTT	CASSVAGLATGELFF
TRBJ2-7	13	many	TRBV25-1	-	TGTGCCAGCTTAAACAGGGGAGGAAAGCAGCAGTACTTC	CASLNRGGKQQYF
TRBJ2-6	18	many	TRBV28	TRBD1	TGTGCCAGCAAGGGACAGGGGCCTCCTCTCTCTGGGGCCAACGTCCTGACTTTC	CASKGQGPPLSGANVLTF
TRBJ2-5	15	-	TRBV6-4	TRBD2	TGTGCCAGCAGTGACTCAGCGGGGGGGCCAGAGACCCAGTACTTC	CASSDSAGGPETQYF
TRBJ1-1	16	few	TRBV6-2/TRBV6-3	-	TGTGCCAGCAGTTATCCGCAATTAGCCATGAACACTGAAGCTTTCTTT	CASSYPQLAMNTEAFF
TRBJ2-2	17	-	TRBV6-2/TRBV6-3	TRBD1	TGTGCCAGCAGGCCGGGACAGCCCCTCCTGGGCACCGGGGAGCTGTTTTTT	CASRPGQPLLGTGELFF
TRBJ2-1	15	many	TRBV6-4	-	TGTGCCAGCAGTGACTCGAAAACGGGGGCAAATGAGCAGTTCTTC	CASSDSKTGANEQFF
TRBJ2-3	18	many	TRBV6-5	TRBD2	TGTGCCAGCAGCAAGCCGGGACTAGACCCCTCTAGCACAGATACGCAGTATTTT	CASSKPGLDPSSTDTQYF
TRBJ2-5	14	many	TRBV5-1	-	TGCGCCAGCTCCCCGGATTCCGGGACAAAGACCCAGTACTTC	CASSPDSGTKTQYF
TRBJ1-5	15	many	TRBV4-3	-	TGCGCCAGCAGCCAAGAAACGGGACGGAATCAGCCCCAGCATTTT	CASSQETGRNQPQHF
TRBJ1-1	14	-	TRBV18	-	TGTGCCAGCACCGCCGGACAAATGAACACTGAAGCTTTCTTT	CASTAGQMNTEAFF
TRBJ1-2	14	-	TRBV10-3	-	TGTGCCATCAGGGGGACGGACGGCCACTATGGCTACACCTTC	CAIRGTDGHYGYTF
TRBJ1-2	12	many	TRBV11-1	-	TGTGCCAGCAGCCCGGGATTTTATGGCTACACCTTC	CASSPGFYGYTF
TRBJ2-2	15	many	TRBV12-3/TRBV12-4	-	TGTGCCAGCAGTCGACAGGGAGGGAGCACCGGGGAGCTGTTTTTT	CASSRQGGSTGELFF
TRBJ1-2	14	many	TRBV27	-	TGTGCCAGCAGTTTAGATGGCATAAACTATGGCTACACCTTC	CASSLDGINYGYTF
TRBJ2-7	16	-	TRBV28	TRBD1	TGTGCCAGCAGTTTGGACAGGGAGCAGGGATCCTACGAGCAGTACTTC	CASSLDREQGSYEQYF
TRBJ2-1	14	many	TRBV7-2	TRBD2	TGTGCCAGCAGCCGGACTAGCGGAAACAATGAGCAGTTCTTC	CASSRTSGNNEQFF
TRBJ2-3	17	-	TRBV7-9	TRBD2	TGTGCCAGCAGCTTCGGACTAGCGGGGTCCCTCACAGATACGCAGTATTTT	CASSFGLAGSLTDTQYF
TRBJ2-4	15	-	TRBV19	-	TGTGCCAGTAGTGCCTCTCAGGGTGGCAAAAACATTCAGTACTTC	CASSASQGGKNIQYF
TRBJ1-1	14	many	TRBV3-1	TRBD1	TGTGCCAGCAGCCAAGGACAGGGGAACACTGAAGCTTTCTTT	CASSQGQGNTEAFF
TRBJ2-5	15	-	TRBV5-1	-	TGCGCCAGCGGGATTATGGGGGCCTCTCAAGAGACCCAGTACTTC	CASGIMGASQETQYF
TRBJ1-1	16	-	TRBV4-2	-	TGTGCCAGCAGCCAAGCTGGAGGGGTAAGAAGTGCTGAAGCTTTCTTT	CASSQAGGVRSAEAFF
TRBJ1-4	17	many	TRBV15	TRBD1	TGTGCCACCAGCAGAGGGGACAGGGGAGAAGCTAATGAAAAACTGTTTTTT	CATSRGDRGEANEKLFF
TRBJ2-7	18	many	TRBV11-3	TRBD1	TGTGCCAGCAGCTTAGGTTGGGGAGCGAGACAGGGGACCTACGAGCAGTACTTC	CASSLGWGARQGTYEQYF
TRBJ2-1	13	few	TRBV2	-	TGTGCCAGTGGGGGGGGCCTAGGGACTGAGCAGTTCTTC	CASGGGLGTEQFF
TRBJ2-2	13	many	TRBV9	-	TGTGCCAGCAGCGTACAGGGGTCCGGGGAGCTGTTTTTT	CASSVQGSGELFF
TRBJ2-5	15	many	TRBV7-2	TRBD2	TGTGCCAGCAGCTTAGATAGGGACTACACAGAGACCCAGTACTTC	CASSLDRDYTETQYF
TRBJ2-6	15	many	TRBV12-3/TRBV12-4	-	TGTGCCAGCAGTTTAGTGGAGGGGGCGCGGCGGGTCCTGACTTTC	CASSLVEGARRVLTF
TRBJ2-7	13	-	TRBV10-3	-	TGTGCCATCAGTGACCTCCCGCCCTACGAGCAGTACTTC	CAISDLPPYEQYF
TRBJ2-2	15	-	TRBV2	TRBD2	TGTGCCACATTCGGCGGGGGGGCGGGCACCGGGGAGCTGTTTTTT	CATFGGGAGTGELFF
TRBJ2-7	16	few	TRBV4-1	TRBD1	TGCGCCAGCAGCCAAGAAATCCGGGACAGCTTCTACGAGCAGTACTTC	CASSQEIRDSFYEQYF
TRBJ2-7	15	many	TRBV27	TRBD2	TGTGCCAGCAGCTATACCGGGACTAGCGGTTACGAGCAGTACTTC	CASSYTGTSGYEQYF
TRBJ1-1	15	-	TRBV13	TRBD1	TGTGCCAGCAGCTATGGGGACAGGAGGAATGCTGAAGCTTTCTTT	CASSYGDRRNAEAFF
TRBJ2-1	14	many	TRBV3-1	-	TGTGCCAGCAGCCAAGCTGACGGCATGGGTGAGCAGTTCTTC	CASSQADGMGEQFF
TRBJ1-5	12	many	TRBV20-1	-	TGCAGTGCTTTTACAGGGAATCAGCCCCAGCATTTT	CSAFTGNQPQHF